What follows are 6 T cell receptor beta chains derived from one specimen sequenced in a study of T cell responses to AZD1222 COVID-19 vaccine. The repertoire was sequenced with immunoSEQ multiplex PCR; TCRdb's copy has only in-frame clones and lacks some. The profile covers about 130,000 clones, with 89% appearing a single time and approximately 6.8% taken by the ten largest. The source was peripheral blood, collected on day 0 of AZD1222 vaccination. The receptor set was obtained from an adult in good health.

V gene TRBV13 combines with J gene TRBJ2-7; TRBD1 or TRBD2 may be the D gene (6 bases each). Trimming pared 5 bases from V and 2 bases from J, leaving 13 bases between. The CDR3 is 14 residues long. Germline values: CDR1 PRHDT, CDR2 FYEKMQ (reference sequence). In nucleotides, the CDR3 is TGTGCCAGCAGCCCCAAGGGGGGCCCCTACGAGCAGTACTTC. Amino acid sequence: CASSPKGGPYEQYF.

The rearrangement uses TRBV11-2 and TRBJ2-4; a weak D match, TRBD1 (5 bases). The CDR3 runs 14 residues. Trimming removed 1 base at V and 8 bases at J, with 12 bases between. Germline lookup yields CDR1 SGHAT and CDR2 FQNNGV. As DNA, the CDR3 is TGTGCCAGCAGCTTAGCAGGGATTTCGGACATTCAGTACTTC. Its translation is CASSLAGISDIQYF. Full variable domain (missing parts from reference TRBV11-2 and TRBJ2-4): EAGVAQSPRYKIIEKRQSVAFWCNPISGHATLYWYQQILGQGPKLLIQFQNNGVVDDSQLPKDRFSAERLKGVDSTLKIQPAKLEDSAVYLCASSLAGISDIQYFGAGTRLSVL.

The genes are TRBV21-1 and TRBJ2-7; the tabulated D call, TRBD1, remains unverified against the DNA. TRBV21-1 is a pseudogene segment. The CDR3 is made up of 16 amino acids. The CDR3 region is CASSRSGQGRSYEQYF. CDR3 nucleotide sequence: TGTGCCAGCAGCAGGTCAGGACAGGGGCGATCCTACGAGCAGTACTTC.

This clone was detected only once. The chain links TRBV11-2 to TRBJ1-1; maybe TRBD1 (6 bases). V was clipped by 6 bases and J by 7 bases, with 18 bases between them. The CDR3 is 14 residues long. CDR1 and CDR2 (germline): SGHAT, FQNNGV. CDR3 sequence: CASRTKGGNDEAFF. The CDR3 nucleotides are TGTGCCAGCAGAACTAAAGGGGGGAACGATGAAGCTTTCTTT.

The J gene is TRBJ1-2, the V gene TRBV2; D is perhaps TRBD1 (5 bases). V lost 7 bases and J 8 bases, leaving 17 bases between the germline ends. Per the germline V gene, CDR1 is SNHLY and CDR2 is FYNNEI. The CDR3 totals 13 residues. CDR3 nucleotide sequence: TGTGCCAGCAAAGTGGGGCAGGGTCAGGGCTACACCTTC. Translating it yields CASKVGQGQGYTF.

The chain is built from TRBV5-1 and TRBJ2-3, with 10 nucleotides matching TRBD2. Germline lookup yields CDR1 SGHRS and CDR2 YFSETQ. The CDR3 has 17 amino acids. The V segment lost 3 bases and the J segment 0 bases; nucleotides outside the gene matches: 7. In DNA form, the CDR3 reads TGCGCCAGCAGCTCCCTGGTAGCGGGGGGTAGCACAGATACGCAGTATTTT. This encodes CASSSLVAGGSTDTQYF.